The 15 T cell receptor beta chains given below trace back to one sample, sequenced in a study of OX40 agonist ivuxolimab in advanced cancers. Libraries were prepared by immunoSEQ multiplex PCR; TCRdb keeps only in-frame clonotypes and omits some of them. This sample has tens of thousands of clones, with 84% found just once. Sequenced material: CD4+ or CD8+ T cells sorted from blood, taken in a trial of the OX40 agonist ivuxolimab. All receptors derive from an adult with an advanced solid tumor such as melanoma, head and neck, liver or kidney cancer.

In its sample, this clone is medium-sized (0.01 to 0.1%). The rearrangement uses TRBV9 and TRBJ2-3; TRBD2 agrees at 7 bases. The junction had 8 bases not matched to a gene; V was cut back by 2 bases and J by 8 bases. Germline CDR1 reads SGDLS; CDR2 reads YYNGEE. The CDR3 runs 14 residues. In DNA form, the CDR3 reads TGTGCCAGCAGCGTGGCTTACCGCGGGGGTACGCAGTATTTT. Amino acids: CASSVAYRGGTQYF.

V gene TRBV13 combines with J gene TRBJ2-7, with 12 nucleotides matching TRBD2. V lost 3 bases and J lost 7; bases outside the gene matches: 4. CDR1 is PRHDT and CDR2 is FYEKMQ in the germline V gene (reference sequence). CDR3 length: 14 residues. CDR3 coding DNA: TGTGCCAGCAGCTTTGGACTAGCGGGGCGGGAGCAGTACTTC. It is translated as CASSFGLAGREQYF.

This clone has a single count. V and J are TRBV16 and TRBJ1-5; D call uncertain. V was pared by 4 bases and J by 4 bases, with 11 bases between. In germline, CDR1 is KGHSY, CDR2 FQNENV. The length of the CDR3 is 14 residues. The CDR3 coding sequence is TGTGCCAGCAGCCTAAGTCCCATAAATCAGCCCCAGCATTTT. The encoded protein is CASSLSPINQPQHF.

The genes are TRBV11-2 and TRBJ2-7; no clear D gene. CDR3 length: 12 amino acids. The germline V gene encodes CDR1 SGHAT and CDR2 FQNNGV. V was trimmed by 2 bases and J by 3 bases, leaving 5 bases between them. Written as DNA, the CDR3 is TGTGCCAGCAGCTTAACATTCTACGAGCAGTACTTC. The encoded protein is CASSLTFYEQYF.

V usage is TRBV29-1 and J usage is TRBJ1-2, with 7 bases identical to TRBD1. CDR1 is SQVTM and CDR2 is ANQGSEA in the germline V gene. There are 11 residues in the CDR3. V lost 4 bases to trimming and J lost 8 bases; unmatched junction nucleotides: 4. The CDR3 protein is CSVATGPGYTF. The CDR3 bases are TGCAGCGTTGCGACAGGGCCCGGCTACACCTTC.

This rearrangement joins TRBV27 to TRBJ2-5; perhaps TRBD2 as D (7 bases). The germline V gene encodes CDR1 MNHEY and CDR2 SMNVEV (reference sequence). V shed 10 bases and J shed 0 bases, with 18 bases lying between them. The CDR3 consists of 15 residues. CDR3 protein: CATREEGGNQETQYF. CDR3 DNA sequence: TGTGCCACACGGGAGGAAGGGGGTAACCAAGAGACCCAGTACTTC.

This clone was observed a single time. The chain joins TRBV14 to TRBJ2-7, with 11 bases fitting TRBD2. The CDR3 totals 15 residues. Germline V gene data show CDR1 as SGHDN and CDR2 as FVKESK. V lost 3 bases to trimming and J lost 4 bases; unmatched junction nucleotides: 5. DNA for the CDR3: TGTGCCAGCAGCCACGGACTAGCGGGCATATACGAGCAGTACTTC. Translating it yields CASSHGLAGIYEQYF.

The rearrangement joins TRBV11-2 to TRBJ2-3; tentative D call: TRBD2 (6 bases). There are 14 residues in the CDR3. From germline, CDR1 is SGHAT and CDR2 FQNNGV. Trimming took off 2 bases at V and 2 bases at J, with 8 bases between the two ends. The CDR3 spells CASSLPGDTDTQYF. Here the CDR3 DNA reads TGTGCCAGCAGCTTACCGGGAGACACAGATACGCAGTATTTT.

This clone appeared once. The chain combines TRBV27 with TRBJ2-1, with 11 positions matching TRBD2. The V and J ends lost 3 bases and 4 bases, in that order; junction bases with no gene match: 2. This CDR3 is 15 amino acids long. Germline CDR1 and CDR2: MNHEY and SMNVEV (reference sequence). The CDR3, as DNA: TGTGCCAGCAGTTTGACTAGCGGGATTTACAATGAGCAGTTCTTC. Translation gives CASSLTSGIYNEQFF.

The rearrangement uses TRBV5-4 and TRBJ1-2; D might be TRBD1 (6 bases). CDR3 length equals 16 residues. Germline CDR1 SGHNT, CDR2 YYREEE (reference sequence). Deletions cut 2 bases from V and 3 bases from J, with 17 bases between. This CDR3 is CASSLPSRGVDYGYTF. DNA for the CDR3: TGTGCCAGCAGCTTACCCAGCAGGGGAGTTGACTATGGCTACACCTTC.

The chain employs TRBV7-9 and TRBJ2-3; 8 bases fit TRBD2. The CDR3 contains 15 residues. Germline V gene data show CDR1 as SEHNR and CDR2 as FQNEAQ (reference sequence). With 5 bases clipped from V and 0 bases from J, the junction kept 4 bases outside the gene matches. The CDR3 spells CASSRGLASTDTQYF. The CDR3, as DNA: TGTGCCAGCAGCCGCGGACTAGCCAGCACAGATACGCAGTATTTT.

The chain recombines TRBV28 with TRBJ2-3, with TRBD1 identical over 10 bases. From germline, CDR1 is MDHEN and CDR2 SYDVKM. The CDR3 contains 16 residues. The V and J ends lost 8 bases and 3 bases, in that order; junction bases with no gene match: 11. This CDR3 is CASPPRDRGHTDTQYF. Written as DNA, the CDR3 is TGTGCCAGCCCCCCCCGGGACAGGGGACATACAGATACGCAGTATTTT.

The chain couples TRBV4-2 to TRBJ2-1, with 16 bases aligning to TRBD2. Germline V gene sequence: CDR1 LGHNA, CDR2 YNFKEQ. This CDR3 is built from 16 residues. V dropped 3 bases and J dropped 12; count of bases not matched to a gene: 8. The CDR3 is CASSHAGTSGGDGQFF. The CDR3 DNA reads TGTGCCAGCAGCCATGCCGGGACTAGCGGGGGGGACGGGCAGTTCTTC.

The gene calls are TRBV11-3 and TRBJ2-3; 11 bases agree with TRBD2. V shed 1 base, J shed 0 bases, and the junction held 0 bases outside the gene matches. Germline V CDR1 and CDR2: SGHNT, YENEEA. This CDR3 has 16 amino acids. The CDR3 nucleotides read TGTGCCAGCAGCTTAGGGACTAGCGGGAGCACAGATACGCAGTATTTT. Translated, it gives CASSLGTSGSTDTQYF.

The table lists this clone with a few counts. This chain links TRBV28 with TRBJ2-7, with a possible D match to TRBD2 (6 bases). Between the trimmed V and J ends, which lost 5 bases and 4 bases, there was a span of 9 bases. The CDR3 spans 12 residues. The germline CDR1 and CDR2 sequences are MDHEN and SYDVKM. CDR3 sequence reads: CASSLAPYEQYF. The CDR3, as DNA: TGTGCCAGCAGTCTAGCGCCTTACGAGCAGTACTTC. The whole variable domain, remainder taken from reference TRBV28 and TRBJ2-7, is DVKVTQSSRYLVKRTGEKVFLECVQDMDHENMFWYRQDPGLGLRLIYFSYDVKMKEKGDIPEGYSVSREKKERFSLILESASTNQTSMYLCASSLAPYEQYFGPGTRLTVT.